These 26 T cell receptor beta chains were sequenced from one sample in a study of T cell responses to AZD1222 COVID-19 vaccine. Here immunoSEQ multiplex PCR was the method, and the copy in TCRdb shows in-frame clones only, minus some. Of roughly 130,000 clones listed, 85% to 95% were seen once; the top ten hold around 2.8%. The material was peripheral blood, obtained on day 0 of AZD1222 vaccination. Receptors were obtained from an adult in good health.

This sequence joins TRBV29-1 and TRBJ2-3, with 11 bases aligning to TRBD2. The CDR3 is 15 amino acids. Germline-derived CDR1 and CDR2 are SQVTM and ANQGSEA. J lost 2 bases, V lost 8 bases, and 9 bases had no gene match. This chain's CDR3 is CSLLLAGDNTDTQYF. The DNA for the CDR3 is TGCAGCCTACTACTAGCGGGGGATAACACAGATACGCAGTATTTT.

This rearrangement joins TRBV28 to TRBJ1-4, with 8 bases that match TRBD1. This CDR3 is 16 amino acids long. V shed 2 bases and J 7 bases; nucleotides not matched to a gene: 9. The germline CDR1 and CDR2 sequences are MDHEN and SYDVKM. The CDR3 DNA follows: TGTGCCAGCAGTTTAGGGGCAGGGGGCTGGAGTGAAAAACTGTTTTTT. Its translation is CASSLGAGGWSEKLFF. Drawing the rest from reference TRBV28 and TRBJ1-4, the complete variable domain is DVKVTQSSRYLVKRTGEKVFLECVQDMDHENMFWYRQDPGLGLRLIYFSYDVKMKEKGDIPEGYSVSREKKERFSLILESASTNQTSMYLCASSLGAGGWSEKLFFGSGTQLSVL.

The chain links TRBV15 to TRBJ1-5; possible D gene TRBD1, 5 bases. Germline CDR1 LNHNV, CDR2 YYDKDF (reference sequence). The ends were cut back, 5 bases at V and 1 base at J, with 12 bases in the middle. The CDR3 has 15 residues. CDR3 protein: CATSVTGHSNQPQHF. The CDR3 DNA is TGTGCCACCAGCGTGACCGGACACAGCAATCAGCCCCAGCATTTT.

This clone was detected once. This chain links TRBV6-9 with TRBJ1-5, with no clear D. Trimming removed 0 bases from V and 4 bases from J, with 13 bases in between. CDR1 is MNHGY and CDR2 is SVAAGI in the germline V gene. This CDR3 comprises 16 residues. Here the CDR3 DNA reads TGTGCCAGCAGTTATTCGTTGGAGGTAGGGAATCAGCCCCAGCATTTT. Translating it yields CASSYSLEVGNQPQHF.

The chain joins TRBV2 to TRBJ1-5; D is possibly TRBD1 (5 bases). Germline V CDR1 and CDR2: SNHLY, FYNNEI. Trimming cost V 6 bases and J 3 bases, with 12 bases left between them. The CDR3 consists of 14 residues. Here the CDR3 reads CASRGRAINQPQHF. The CDR3 DNA reads TGTGCCAGCAGAGGCAGGGCGATCAATCAGCCCCAGCATTTT.

The DNA for the CDR3 is TGTGCCAGCTCAGGGAGCTCTGGGGCCAACGTCCTGACTTTC. It specifies CASSGSSGANVLTF. This rearrangement joins TRBV18 to TRBJ2-6; tentatively, D is TRBD2 (5 bases). The V and J ends lost 5 bases and 0 bases respectively, with 5 bases between them. CDR1 is KGHSH, CDR2 LQKENI, per germline. This CDR3 region has 14 residues.

The chain has TRBV5-1 and TRBJ2-5; D is undetermined. The CDR3 runs to 13 residues. Germline V lookup: CDR1 SGHRS, CDR2 YFSETQ. The germline V and J ends were trimmed by 4 bases and 5 bases, with 12 bases remaining between them. CDR3 sequence reads: CASSARLGETQYF. In DNA, the CDR3 is TGCGCCAGCAGCGCCCGTTTGGGGGAGACCCAGTACTTC.

V gene TRBV11-2 combines with J gene TRBJ2-7; 11 positions agree with TRBD2. From germline, CDR1 is SGHAT and CDR2 FQNNGV. CDR3 size: 17 residues. Trimming took 1 base from V and 1 from J; bases not matched to a gene: 6. The CDR3 sequence is CASSLVVSSGGSYEQYF. The CDR3 DNA reads as TGTGCCAGCAGCTTAGTCGTCTCTAGCGGGGGGTCCTACGAGCAGTACTTC. The full variable domain, completed using reference TRBV11-2 and TRBJ2-7, is EAGVAQSPRYKIIEKRQSVAFWCNPISGHATLYWYQQILGQGPKLLIQFQNNGVVDDSQLPKDRFSAERLKGVDSTLKIQPAKLEDSAVYLCASSLVVSSGGSYEQYFGPGTRLTVT.

The CDR3 DNA reads as TGTGCCAGCAGCTTTGGGACTAGCGGGCTCGAGCAGTACTTC. This sequence encodes CASSFGTSGLEQYF. The rearrangement joins TRBV11-2 to TRBJ2-7; TRBD2 matches 12 bases. The trim removed 3 bases at V and 6 bases at J, leaving 3 bases unmatched. Germline lookup yields CDR1 SGHAT and CDR2 FQNNGV. The CDR3 is 14 residues long.

The gene calls are TRBV7-2 and TRBJ2-7; TRBD1 matches at 7 bases. This CDR3 region has 16 residues. The J segment lost 5 bases and the V segment lost 6 bases, leaving 16 bases of the junction unmatched. CDR1 and CDR2 from the germline V gene are SGHTA and FQGNSA. This CDR3 is CASRQTHFDRVHEQYF. The CDR3 DNA sequence: TGTGCCAGCAGACAAACCCATTTCGACAGGGTGCACGAGCAGTACTTC.

V usage is TRBV3-1 (or the pseudogene TRBV3-2) and J usage is TRBJ1-1, with D unresolved. This CDR3 is 17 amino acids long. Trimming pared 1 base from V and 0 bases from J, leaving 15 bases between. Germline assignment: CDR1 LGHDT and CDR2 YNNKEL (reference sequence). CDR3 in amino acids: CASSQGQIGRLNTEAFF. CDR3 bases: TGTGCCAGCAGCCAAGGGCAAATTGGACGGTTGAACACTGAAGCTTTCTTT.

CDR3 nucleotide sequence: TGTGCCGCGTCGGACGTATCTGGGGCCAACGTCCTGACTTTC. It translates to CAASDVSGANVLTF. The V call is TRBV28, the J call TRBJ2-6; no firm D call. This CDR3 is built from 14 residues. The V and J ends lost 11 bases and 1 base respectively, with 12 bases between them. Germline lookup yields CDR1 MDHEN and CDR2 SYDVKM.

The V call is TRBV6-5, the J call TRBJ1-2; the match to TRBD1 covers 9 bases. Trimming at V came to 4 bases and at J to 7 bases, leaving 7 bases not matched to a gene. The germline gives CDR1 MNHEY, CDR2 SVGAGI. The CDR3 sequence is 14 residues long. The DNA of the CDR3 is TGTGCCAGCAGTTCGGACAGGGGAGGTGGTGGCTACACCTTC. It encodes CASSSDRGGGGYTF.

The chain couples TRBV19 to TRBJ1-5, with D maybe TRBD1 (6 bases). The CDR3 length is 14 residues. Per the germline V gene, CDR1 is LNHDA and CDR2 is SQIVND (reference sequence). The V gene lost 7 bases and the J gene lost 7 bases, with 17 bases spanning the gap. CDR3 protein: CASTSNGGGQPQHF. In nucleotides, the CDR3 is TGTGCCAGTACTTCTAACGGAGGGGGGCAGCCCCAGCATTTT.

The chain uses TRBV30 and TRBJ2-7; possible D gene TRBD1, 5 bases. Per the germline V gene, CDR1 is GTSNPN and CDR2 is SVGIG (reference sequence). The V and J ends lost 5 bases and 3 bases respectively, with 14 bases between them. The CDR3 loop spans 13 amino acids. The CDR3 reads CAWQTGSIYEQYF. CDR3 DNA: TGTGCCTGGCAAACAGGTAGTATCTACGAGCAGTACTTC.

The V call is TRBV5-4, the J call TRBJ2-2; possibly TRBD1 or TRBD2 for D (5 bases each). Germline V gene lookup returns CDR1 SGHNT and CDR2 YYREEE (reference sequence). The CDR3 extends over 17 amino acids. V lost 4 bases to trimming and J lost 0 bases, with 16 bases between them. The CDR3 protein is CASSRGGDPSNTGELFF. CDR3 sequence (DNA): TGTGCCAGCAGCCGGGGTGGGGACCCCTCGAACACCGGGGAGCTGTTTTTT.

This clone was counted a single time. The chain carries TRBV4-1 and TRBJ1-2; TRBD1 agrees at 7 bases. V lost 8 bases, J lost 3 bases, and 6 bases stayed unmatched. Germline assignment: CDR1 MGHRA and CDR2 YSYEKL. The CDR3 runs to 13 residues. CDR3 nucleotide sequence: TGCGCCAGCGCGGCAGGGGGTGACTATGGCTACACCTTC. Translated: CASAAGGDYGYTF.

The chain is built from TRBV27 and TRBJ2-7, with D possibly being TRBD1 or TRBD2 (5 bases each). Germline CDR1 and CDR2: MNHEY and SMNVEV (reference sequence). The CDR3 sequence is 13 residues long. V lost 3 bases, J lost 6 bases, and 12 bases lay in between. Here the CDR3 reads CASSLPGTGEQYF. The CDR3 DNA reads as TGTGCCAGCAGTTTGCCAGGGACGGGCGAGCAGTACTTC.

V usage is TRBV14 and J usage is TRBJ2-1; D gene uncertain. In germline, CDR1 is SGHDN, CDR2 FVKESK. The V end lost 1 base, the J end lost 0 bases, and 7 bases lay between the germline ends. The CDR3 loop spans 15 amino acids. The CDR3: CASSQVRGSYNEQFF. DNA of the CDR3: TGTGCCAGCAGCCAAGTACGCGGCTCCTACAATGAGCAGTTCTTC.

This rearrangement joins TRBV11-3 to TRBJ1-1, with D tentatively TRBD1 (5 bases). The germline V gene has CDR1 SGHNT and CDR2 YENEEA. V gave up 7 bases and J gave up 1 base, with 13 bases separating them. The CDR3 has 14 residues. This chain's CDR3 is CASTFGTENTEAFF. In DNA, the CDR3 is TGTGCCAGCACCTTCGGGACGGAGAACACTGAAGCTTTCTTT.

This chain joins TRBV7-9 and TRBJ1-1; TRBD1 might be the D (5 bases). Deletions cut 4 bases from V and 6 bases from J, with 18 bases between. CDR3 length: 15 amino acids. CDR1 and CDR2 from the germline V gene are SEHNR and FQNEAQ (reference sequence). The CDR3 DNA reads TGTGCCAGCAGCTACCAGACGGGGACGGGCGCTGAAGCTTTCTTT. It yields the protein CASSYQTGTGAEAFF.

The gene calls are TRBV20-1 and TRBJ1-2, with 7 bases that match TRBD1. Losses at the gene ends were 3 bases for V and 5 bases for J; bases not matched to a gene: 3. Germline CDR1 and CDR2: DFQATT and SNEGSKA (reference sequence). The CDR3 covers 12 residues. In nucleotides, the CDR3 is TGCAGTGCTAGTGTCAGGGGGTATGGCTACACCTTC. Residues: CSASVRGYGYTF.

The chain joins TRBV6-5 to TRBJ1-2; weak D call: TRBD1 (5 bases). Germline lookup yields CDR1 MNHEY and CDR2 SVGAGI. The CDR3 has 12 residues. V dropped 5 bases and J dropped 7 bases, with 11 bases sitting between them. CDR3 coding DNA: TGTGCCAGCAGTCGCAGGGAAGCTGGCTACACCTTC. Translation: CASSRREAGYTF.

This sequence joins TRBV5-4 and TRBJ1-2; D is uncertain. Germline V CDR1 and CDR2: SGHNT, YYREEE (reference sequence). Trimming left V 1 base short and J 0 bases short, with 4 bases between. The CDR3 sequence is 13 residues long. DNA for the CDR3: TGTGCCAGCAGCTTGCCCCCTAACTATGGCTACACCTTC. Translating it yields CASSLPPNYGYTF.

In nucleotides, the CDR3 is TGCGCCAGCAGCCAAAGACAGGGTGGTTCACCCCTCCACTTT. Its protein is CASSQRQGGSPLHF. The chain is built from TRBV4-3 and TRBJ1-6; 7 bases map to TRBD1. CDR1 is LGHNA, CDR2 YSLEER, per germline. V gave up 2 bases and J gave up 9 bases; unmatched junction bases: 4. The CDR3 is 14 amino acids.

The gene calls are TRBV7-2 and TRBJ1-2; D is perhaps TRBD1 (6 bases). This CDR3 contains 14 residues. Trimming took off 2 bases at V and 6 bases at J, with 13 bases between the two ends. Germline V gene lookup returns CDR1 SGHTA and CDR2 FQGNSA. For the CDR3, the DNA is TGTGCCAGCAGCTTAAACAGGGCGGTCCATGGCTACACCTTC. This codes for CASSLNRAVHGYTF.